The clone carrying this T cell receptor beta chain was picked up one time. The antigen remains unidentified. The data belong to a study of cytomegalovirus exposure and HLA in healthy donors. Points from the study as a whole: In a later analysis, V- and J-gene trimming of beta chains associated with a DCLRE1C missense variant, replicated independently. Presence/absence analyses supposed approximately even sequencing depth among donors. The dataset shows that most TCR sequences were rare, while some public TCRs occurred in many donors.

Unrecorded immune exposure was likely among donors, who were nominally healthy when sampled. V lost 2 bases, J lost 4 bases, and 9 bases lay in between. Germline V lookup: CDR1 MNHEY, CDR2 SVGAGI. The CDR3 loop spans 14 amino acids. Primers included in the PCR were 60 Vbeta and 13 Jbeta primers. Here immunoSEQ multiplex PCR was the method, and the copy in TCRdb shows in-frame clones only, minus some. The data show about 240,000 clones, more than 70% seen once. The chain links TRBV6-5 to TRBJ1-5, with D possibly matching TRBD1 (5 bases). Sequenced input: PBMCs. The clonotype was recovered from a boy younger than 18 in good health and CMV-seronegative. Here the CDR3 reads CASSYPSGNQPQHF. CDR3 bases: TGTGCCAGCAGTTACCCGTCAGGGAATCAGCCCCAGCATTTT.